This entry concerns a single T cell receptor beta chain. Its antigen has not been determined. No much larger clonotype is one base removed from it; base qualities were not supplied. This sample also contains other DNA sequences that code for the same CDR3. From the cysteine up to the phenylalanine, the CDR3 has a length of 14 residues. Of all the DNA, just the CDR3 is kept, 42 bases in frame from base 1. Reading the germline V gene gives CDR1 KGHSH and CDR2 LQKENI. At the junction V is shortened by 4 bases and J by 4 bases; bases outside the gene matches: 4. TCRbeta CDR3 regions were amplified from genomic DNA using the immunoSEQ Assay, a bias-controlled multiplex PCR. The original pipeline was this. The number of nucleated cells in each sample was estimated from the amplification of reference gene primers within the assay. To quantify the absolute abundance of each unique TCRbeta CDR3 rearrangement, sequence reads were collapsed and filtered. For each sample, productive Simpson clonality was calculated as the square root of Simpson's diversity index over productive rearrangements. The immuneACCESS repertoire file appears here via TCRdb, limited to in-frame rearrangements. These files lack a portion of the clones; in checked studies, under half of the deficit traces to unresolved V genes, and the cause of the others is not known. V, J and clone size derive from that table, while D and trimming were established from the DNA sequence. The sample includes around 400,000 clones, with 70% to 90% observed a single time. Of the sample, 2.3% falls within the top ten clones.

At one collaborating source in Seattle, patients were enrolled during active infection and were followed longitudinally through the course of disease. Collaborating institutions collected whole blood in K2EDTA tubes following their own protocols. For TCRbeta analysis, collaborators shipped samples as frozen whole blood, isolated PBMCs, or DNA extracted from either of those sample types. This entry comes from a study of blood T cell repertoires in COVID-19 (dated by TCRdb to 2018 to 2020). Describing the broader study: Collaborator samples came from the United States, Italy and Spain and covered acute and convalescent phases of COVID-19. The prospective study material was composed of cDNA or gDNA derived from T cells, B-cell-depleted T cells, or PBMCs. Deeply sampled blood TCRbeta repertoires from subjects exposed to, actively infected with, or recovered from COVID-19 were included in the dataset. The repertoires were released in a freely available public database intended as a resource for research on the immune response to SARS-CoV-2. Samples came from the ongoing ImmuneRACE study (first 160 participants) plus 1,254 subjects from 6 global collaborators. The sample metadata nearly always contained a de-identified subject ID, COVID-19 status, age in years and sex. HLA class I and class II types, where available, came from metadata supplied by the sample provider rather than from assay-based typing. General study outcomes and caveats: How much clinical and demographic metadata was included differed by source and by participant, and the metadata was provided uncurated.

The V gene is TRBV18 and the J gene is TRBJ2-1, and 7 junctional nucleotides match TRBD2. This TCR derives from a woman aged 55-70 years with COVID-19, enrolled during active disease. Sequenced sample: peripheral blood. CDR3 loop: CASSLSSGYNEQFF. The base sequence is TGTGCCAGCTCACTCTCTAGCGGTTACAATGAGCAGTTCTTC.